A selection of T cell receptor beta chains follows, all from one sample in a study of technical replicates of blood from a few donors. Measured with immunoSEQ multiplex PCR; TCRdb has only the in-frame clones, and not every one. The data hold roughly 15,000 clones, with around nine tenths observed a single time. What was sequenced was PBMCs. The receptors here all came from a human donor in good health. Both conserved end residues are part of each CDR3. D genes are given only for firm matches. Some rows have no size entry. The others give once, few or many, or a class for an expanded clone.

V gene,J gene,D gene,CDR3 length,clone size,CDR3 DNA,CDR3 protein
TRBV6-5,TRBJ2-4,TRBD1,13,.,TGTGCCAGCACCCGACAGGGAATAAACATTCAGTACTTC,CASTRQGINIQYF
TRBV28,TRBJ1-4,.,15,.,TGTGCCAGCAGTTCTGGGGGGGAATTTAATGAAAAACTGTTTTTT,CASSSGGEFNEKLFF
TRBV7-2,TRBJ1-3,.,15,.,TGTGCCAGCAGCTTAAGTCCAGGGGCTGGAAACACCATATATTTT,CASSLSPGAGNTIYF
TRBV27,TRBJ2-1,.,13,.,TGTGCCAGCAGTTTATCTCGGGACAATGAGCAGTTCTTC,CASSLSRDNEQFF
TRBV5-1,TRBJ2-7,TRBD2,17,.,TGCGCCAGCAGTAGCCCCGGGACTAGCGGGAACTCCTACGAGCAGTACTTC,CASSSPGTSGNSYEQYF
TRBV30,TRBJ1-2,TRBD1,13,.,TGTGCCTGGAGTGCTTCAGGGGGTGATGGCTACACCTTC,CAWSASGGDGYTF
TRBV2,TRBJ2-1,TRBD1,13,.,TGTGCCAGCAGGCAGGGGGTCGGCAATGAGCAGTTCTTC,CASRQGVGNEQFF
TRBV7-3,TRBJ2-2,TRBD2,20,.,TGTGCCAGCAGCTTATACCCAATTGACGGCGGACTAGCGGGAGCTGGGGAGCTGTTTTTT,CASSLYPIDGGLAGAGELFF
TRBV6-1,TRBJ1-5,TRBD1,13,.,TGTGCCAGCAGTGCGACAGGGTCCCTTTATCAGCATTTT,CASSATGSLYQHF
TRBV18,TRBJ2-7,TRBD2,12,.,TGTGCCAGCTCACCGACTAGCGACGAGCAGTACTTC,CASSPTSDEQYF
TRBV23-1,TRBJ2-1,.,16,.,TGCGCCAGCAGTCAATCTGGACTTAGCTCCTACAATGAGCAGTTCTTC,CASSQSGLSSYNEQFF
TRBV28,TRBJ2-7,TRBD1,13,.,TGTGCCAGCAGAAGCACAGGGGCCTACGAGCAGTACTTC,CASRSTGAYEQYF
TRBV5-1,TRBJ2-1,TRBD1,16,.,TGCGCCAGCAGCTTGCAGACAGGGGCGACCTACAATGAGCAGTTCTTC,CASSLQTGATYNEQFF
TRBV4-1,TRBJ1-5,TRBD1,19,.,TGCGCCAGCAGCCAAGATCTCCCCACCGGGACAGGGGGCAATCAGCCCCAGCATTTT,CASSQDLPTGTGGNQPQHF
TRBV5-1,TRBJ2-7,.,15,.,TGCGCCAGCAGCTTGGAGCGGTGGAGCTCCTACGAGCAGTACTTC,CASSLERWSSYEQYF
TRBV11-1,TRBJ1-2,.,12,.,TGTGCCAGCAGCGTGGACACCTATGGCTACACCTTC,CASSVDTYGYTF
TRBV30,TRBJ2-1,.,14,.,TGTGCCTGGAGTCTCCGGAGCTCCTACAATGAGCAGTTCTTC,CAWSLRSSYNEQFF
TRBV27,TRBJ1-4,TRBD1,15,.,TGTGCCAGCAGTCCTTCACAGGGGACTAATGAAAAACTGTTTTTT,CASSPSQGTNEKLFF
TRBV6-1,TRBJ1-4,TRBD1,15,.,TGTGCCAGCAGTAACCCAGGGGGCCTCGGTGAAAAACTGTTTTTT,CASSNPGGLGEKLFF
TRBV5-6,TRBJ1-2,.,13,.,TGTGCCAGCAGCTTGGGGGGCTCCTATGGCTACACCTTC,CASSLGGSYGYTF
TRBV6-5,TRBJ2-3,TRBD2,15,few,TGTGCCAGCAGTCTCCAGCGGGAGTTAGCAGATACGCAGTATTTT,CASSLQRELADTQYF
TRBV19,TRBJ2-7,TRBD1,14,.,TGTGCCAGTAGCCCAGGACAGGGTACCTACGAGCAGTACTTC,CASSPGQGTYEQYF
TRBV30,TRBJ2-7,TRBD1,14,.,TGTGCCTGGAGTGTTTGGGACAGTACCTACGAGCAGTACTTC,CAWSVWDSTYEQYF
TRBV6-1,TRBJ2-6,.,16,once,TGTGCCAGCAGTGAACTAGGGGGAAGTGGGGCCAACGTCCTGACTTTC,CASSELGGSGANVLTF
TRBV7-9,TRBJ2-3,.,13,.,TGTGCCGGGCAGCGGACGGGTATGGATACGCAGTATTTT,CAGQRTGMDTQYF
TRBV7-6,TRBJ2-3,.,12,.,TGTGCCAGCAGCTTTAGCGGAGATACGCAGTATTTT,CASSFSGDTQYF
TRBV18,TRBJ2-5,TRBD2,14,once,TGTGCCAGCTCACCGACTAGCGGGGAAGAGACCCAGTACTTC,CASSPTSGEETQYF
TRBV19,TRBJ1-5,.,16,.,TGTGCCAGTAGTATAGATCGTCCGACAGTCAATCAGCCCCAGCATTTT,CASSIDRPTVNQPQHF
TRBV28,TRBJ1-5,.,13,.,TGTGCCAGCAGTTCCCAGGGGCATCAGCCCCAGCATTTT,CASSSQGHQPQHF
TRBV6-1,TRBJ2-5,.,13,.,TGTGCCAGCAGTTGGTCAGACCAAGAGACCCAGTACTTC,CASSWSDQETQYF
TRBV11-2,TRBJ2-7,TRBD2,19,.,TGTGCCAGCAGCTCCCTTCGGGCTAGCGGGAGGGCCTTACCGTACGAGCAGTACTTC,CASSSLRASGRALPYEQYF
TRBV29-1,TRBJ2-1,TRBD1,13,once,TGCAGCGTCATCCGACAGGGGCGGGATGAGCAGTTCTTC,CSVIRQGRDEQFF
TRBV25-1,TRBJ2-1,.,13,.,TGTGCCAGCAATCAGGGTAACATCAATGAGCAGTTCTTC,CASNQGNINEQFF
TRBV11-2,TRBJ2-3,.,14,.,TGTGCCACCAGAGGGGCCGAACGCACAGATACGCAGTATTTT,CATRGAERTDTQYF
TRBV4-2,TRBJ2-1,TRBD2,18,.,TGTGCCAGCAGAACAATAGCGGGAGGGCCGAACTTATACAATGAGCAGTTCTTC,CASRTIAGGPNLYNEQFF
TRBV7-9,TRBJ1-5,.,15,.,TGTGCCAGCAGCAAGACAGGAGATAGCAATCAGCCCCAGCATTTT,CASSKTGDSNQPQHF